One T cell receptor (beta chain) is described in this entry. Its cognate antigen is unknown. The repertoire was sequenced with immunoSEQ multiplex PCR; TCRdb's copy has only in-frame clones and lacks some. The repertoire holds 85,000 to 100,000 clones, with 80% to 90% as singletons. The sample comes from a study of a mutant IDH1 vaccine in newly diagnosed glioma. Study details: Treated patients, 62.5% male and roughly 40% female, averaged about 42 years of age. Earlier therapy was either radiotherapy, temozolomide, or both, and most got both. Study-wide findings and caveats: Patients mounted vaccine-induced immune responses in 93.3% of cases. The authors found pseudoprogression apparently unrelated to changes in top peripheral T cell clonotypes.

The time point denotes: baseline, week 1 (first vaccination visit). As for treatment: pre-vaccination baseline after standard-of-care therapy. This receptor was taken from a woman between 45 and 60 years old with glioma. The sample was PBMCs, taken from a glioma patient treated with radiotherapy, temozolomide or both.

Here the CDR3 DNA reads TGTGCCAGCACGGACCTGGGCGGAGCCTACGAGCAGTACTTC. It translates to CASTDLGGAYEQYF. The rearrangement links TRBV28 to TRBJ2-7, with D unresolved. Germline V gene lookup returns CDR1 MDHEN and CDR2 SYDVKM. The ends were cut back, 7 bases at V and 2 bases at J, with 15 bases in the middle. This CDR3 region has 14 residues. Looking up the rest from reference TRBV28 and TRBJ2-7 gives the full variable domain: DVKVTQSSRYLVKRTGEKVFLECVQDMDHENMFWYRQDPGLGLRLIYFSYDVKMKEKGDIPEGYSVSREKKERFSLILESASTNQTSMYLCASTDLGGAYEQYFGPGTRLTVT.